This T cell receptor (beta chain) was sequenced in a study of T cell repertoires in cytomegalovirus infection. Study information: Use of recently identified HLA-C-restricted and well-studied HLA-B-restricted CMV epitopes was part of the study.

From the reads, TCRdb called clonotypes with MiXCR, one entry per CDR3 protein. The sample holds 700,000 to 850,000 distinct CDR3 sequences, approximately 30% seen once. Overall study findings and caveats: HLA-C-restricted, CMV-specific TCR beta clonotypes were dominant ex vivo. People with CMV and the relevant HLA were identified by cumulative public TCR beta family frequency.

A few counts support this clonotype. Its matching antigen is unknown. Germline lookup yields CDR1 SGHTA and CDR2 FQGNSA. V lost 3 bases and J 0 bases, leaving 8 bases between the germline ends. The CDR3 covers 15 residues. The sequence was obtained from a human donor in good health (CMV status not recorded). Some clones in this sample may be carry-over from other donors' samples. This chain links TRBV7-2 with TRBJ2-2, with no clear D. Sequencing used cultured CD8+ T cells from PBMCs, obtained from culture after CMV antigen stimulation. This CDR3 reads CASSFFSSNTGELFF. CDR3 DNA sequence: TGTGCCAGCAGCTTCTTTAGCTCGAACACCGGGGAGCTGTTTTTT.